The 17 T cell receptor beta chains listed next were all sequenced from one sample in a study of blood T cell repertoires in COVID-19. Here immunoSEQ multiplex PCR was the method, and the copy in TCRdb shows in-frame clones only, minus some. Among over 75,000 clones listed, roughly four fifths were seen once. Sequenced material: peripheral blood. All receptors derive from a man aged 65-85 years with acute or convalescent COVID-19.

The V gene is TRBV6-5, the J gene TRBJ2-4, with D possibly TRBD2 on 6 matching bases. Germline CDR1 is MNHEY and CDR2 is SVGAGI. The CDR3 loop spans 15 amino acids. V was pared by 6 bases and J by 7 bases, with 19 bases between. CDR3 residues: CASRLFTGTSNIQYF. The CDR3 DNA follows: TGTGCCAGCAGGTTATTCACGGGGACTTCTAACATTCAGTACTTC.

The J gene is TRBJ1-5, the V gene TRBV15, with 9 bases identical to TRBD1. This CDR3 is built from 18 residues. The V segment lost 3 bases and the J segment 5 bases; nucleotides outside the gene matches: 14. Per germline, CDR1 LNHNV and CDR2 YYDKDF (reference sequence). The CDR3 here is CATSRFGTGSSQHQPQHF. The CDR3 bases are TGTGCCACCAGCAGGTTTGGGACAGGGTCCTCCCAACATCAGCCCCAGCATTTT.

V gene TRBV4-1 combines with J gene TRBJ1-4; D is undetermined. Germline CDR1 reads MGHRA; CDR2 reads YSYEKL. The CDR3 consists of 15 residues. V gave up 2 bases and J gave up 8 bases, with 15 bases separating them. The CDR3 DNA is TGCGCCAGCAGCCAACGTGAGTTCGAATTCGAAAAACTGTTTTTT. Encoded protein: CASSQREFEFEKLFF.

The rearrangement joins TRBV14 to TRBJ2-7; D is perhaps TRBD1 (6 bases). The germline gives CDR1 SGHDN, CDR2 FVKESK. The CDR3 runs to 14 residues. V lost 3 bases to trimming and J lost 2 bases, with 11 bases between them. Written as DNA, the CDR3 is TGTGCCAGCAGCCAGTCAACAGGGACCTACGAGCAGTACTTC. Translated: CASSQSTGTYEQYF.

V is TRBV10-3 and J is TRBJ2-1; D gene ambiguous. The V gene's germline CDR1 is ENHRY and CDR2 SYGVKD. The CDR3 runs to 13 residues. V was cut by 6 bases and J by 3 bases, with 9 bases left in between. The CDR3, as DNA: TGTGCCATCAGCCCCGGAGACTACAATGAGCAGTTCTTC. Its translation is CAISPGDYNEQFF.

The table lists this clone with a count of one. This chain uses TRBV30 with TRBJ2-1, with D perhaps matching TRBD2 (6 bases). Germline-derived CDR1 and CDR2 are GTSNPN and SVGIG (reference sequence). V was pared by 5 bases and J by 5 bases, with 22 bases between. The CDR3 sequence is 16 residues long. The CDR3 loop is CAWCAIHDGGDNEQFF. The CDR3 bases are TGTGCCTGGTGTGCTATACACGACGGGGGAGACAATGAGCAGTTCTTC.

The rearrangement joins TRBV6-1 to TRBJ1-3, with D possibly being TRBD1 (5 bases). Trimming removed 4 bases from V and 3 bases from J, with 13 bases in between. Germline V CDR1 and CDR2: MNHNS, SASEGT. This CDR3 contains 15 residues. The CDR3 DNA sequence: TGTGCCAGCAGTGCAGCTATCAGGGTTGGAAACACCATATATTTT. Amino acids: CASSAAIRVGNTIYF.

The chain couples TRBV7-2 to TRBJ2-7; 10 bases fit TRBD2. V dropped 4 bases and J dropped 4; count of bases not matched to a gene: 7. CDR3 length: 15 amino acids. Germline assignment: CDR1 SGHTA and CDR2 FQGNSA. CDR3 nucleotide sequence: TGTGCCAGCAGCTCTAGAGCGGGAGGGACATACGAGCAGTACTTC. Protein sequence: CASSSRAGGTYEQYF.

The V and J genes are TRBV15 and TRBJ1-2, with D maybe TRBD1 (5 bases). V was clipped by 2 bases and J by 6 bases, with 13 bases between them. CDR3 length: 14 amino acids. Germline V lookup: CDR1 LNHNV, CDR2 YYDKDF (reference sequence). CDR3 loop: CATSRYRQTDGYTF. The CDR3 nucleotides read TGTGCCACCAGCAGATACAGACAGACGGATGGCTACACCTTC.

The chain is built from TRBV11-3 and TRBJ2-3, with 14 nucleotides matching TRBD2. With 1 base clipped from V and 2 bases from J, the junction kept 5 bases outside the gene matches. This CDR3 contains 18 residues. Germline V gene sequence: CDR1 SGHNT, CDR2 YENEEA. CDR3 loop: CASSLAGTSGGITDTQYF. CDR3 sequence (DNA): TGTGCCAGCAGCTTAGCGGGGACTAGCGGGGGTATCACAGATACGCAGTATTTT.

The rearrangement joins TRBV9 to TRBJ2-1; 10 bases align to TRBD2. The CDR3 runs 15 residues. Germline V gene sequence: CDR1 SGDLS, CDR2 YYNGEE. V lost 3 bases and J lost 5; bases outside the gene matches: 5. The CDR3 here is CASSALAGVHNEQFF. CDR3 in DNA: TGTGCCAGCAGCGCCCTAGCGGGGGTACACAATGAGCAGTTCTTC.

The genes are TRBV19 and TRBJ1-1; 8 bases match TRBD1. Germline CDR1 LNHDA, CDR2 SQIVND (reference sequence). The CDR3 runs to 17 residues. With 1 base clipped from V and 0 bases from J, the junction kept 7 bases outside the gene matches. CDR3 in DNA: TGTGCCAGTAGTATAGTCCCGACAGGGGTGATGAACACTGAAGCTTTCTTT. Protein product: CASSIVPTGVMNTEAFF.

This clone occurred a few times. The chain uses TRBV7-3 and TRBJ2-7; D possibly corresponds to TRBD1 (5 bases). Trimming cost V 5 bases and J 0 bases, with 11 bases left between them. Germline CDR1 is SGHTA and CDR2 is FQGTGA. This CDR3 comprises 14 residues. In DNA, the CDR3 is TGTGCCAGCAGCGCCAACAGGTACTCCTACGAGCAGTACTTC. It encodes CASSANRYSYEQYF. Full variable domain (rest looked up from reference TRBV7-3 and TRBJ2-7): GAGVSQTPSNKVTEKGKYVELRCDPISGHTALYWYRQSLGQGPEFLIYFQGTGAADDSGLPNDRFFAVRPEGSVSTLKIQRTERGDSAVYLCASSANRYSYEQYFGPGTRLTVT.

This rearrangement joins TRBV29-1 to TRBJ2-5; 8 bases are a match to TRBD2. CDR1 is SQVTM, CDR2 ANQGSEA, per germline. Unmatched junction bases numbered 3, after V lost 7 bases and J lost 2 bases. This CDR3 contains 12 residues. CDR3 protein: CSGTSGQETQYF. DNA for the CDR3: TGCAGCGGAACTAGCGGACAAGAGACCCAGTACTTC.

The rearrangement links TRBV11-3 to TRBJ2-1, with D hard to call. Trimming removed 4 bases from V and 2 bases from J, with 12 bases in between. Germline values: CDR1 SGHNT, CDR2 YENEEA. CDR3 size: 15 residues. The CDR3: CASSSGFAPYNEQFF. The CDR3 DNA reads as TGTGCCAGCAGCTCGGGTTTTGCTCCCTACAATGAGCAGTTCTTC.

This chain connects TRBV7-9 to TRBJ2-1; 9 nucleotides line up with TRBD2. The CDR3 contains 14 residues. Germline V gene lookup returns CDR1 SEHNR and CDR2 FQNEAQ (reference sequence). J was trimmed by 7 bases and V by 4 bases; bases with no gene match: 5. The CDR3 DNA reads TGTGCCAGCAGCTCCAGCGGGGGGAGGAATGAGCAGTTCTTC. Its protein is CASSSSGGRNEQFF.

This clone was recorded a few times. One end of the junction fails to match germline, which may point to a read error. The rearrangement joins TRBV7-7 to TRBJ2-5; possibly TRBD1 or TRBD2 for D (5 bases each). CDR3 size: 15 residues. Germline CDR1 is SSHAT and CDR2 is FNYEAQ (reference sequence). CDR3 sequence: CASSLATASVETQYF. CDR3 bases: TGTGCTAGCAGCTTAGCGACAGCCTCGGTAGAGACCCAGTACTTC.